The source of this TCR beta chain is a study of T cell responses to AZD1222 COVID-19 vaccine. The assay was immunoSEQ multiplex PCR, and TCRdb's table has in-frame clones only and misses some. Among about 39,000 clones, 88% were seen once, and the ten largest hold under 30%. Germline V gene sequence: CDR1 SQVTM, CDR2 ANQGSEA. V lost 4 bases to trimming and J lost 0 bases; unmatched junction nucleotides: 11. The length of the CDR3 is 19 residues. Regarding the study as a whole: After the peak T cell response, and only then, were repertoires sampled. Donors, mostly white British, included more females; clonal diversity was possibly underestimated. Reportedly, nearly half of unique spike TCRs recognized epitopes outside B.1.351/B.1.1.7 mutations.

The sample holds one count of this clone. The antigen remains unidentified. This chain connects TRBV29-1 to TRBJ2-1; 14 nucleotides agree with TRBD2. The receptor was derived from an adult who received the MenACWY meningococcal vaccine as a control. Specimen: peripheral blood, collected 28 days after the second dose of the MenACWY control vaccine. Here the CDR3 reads CSVVGGLAGGGGSYNEQFF. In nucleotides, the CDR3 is TGCAGCGTTGTAGGTGGACTAGCGGGAGGAGGCGGCTCCTACAATGAGCAGTTCTTC.